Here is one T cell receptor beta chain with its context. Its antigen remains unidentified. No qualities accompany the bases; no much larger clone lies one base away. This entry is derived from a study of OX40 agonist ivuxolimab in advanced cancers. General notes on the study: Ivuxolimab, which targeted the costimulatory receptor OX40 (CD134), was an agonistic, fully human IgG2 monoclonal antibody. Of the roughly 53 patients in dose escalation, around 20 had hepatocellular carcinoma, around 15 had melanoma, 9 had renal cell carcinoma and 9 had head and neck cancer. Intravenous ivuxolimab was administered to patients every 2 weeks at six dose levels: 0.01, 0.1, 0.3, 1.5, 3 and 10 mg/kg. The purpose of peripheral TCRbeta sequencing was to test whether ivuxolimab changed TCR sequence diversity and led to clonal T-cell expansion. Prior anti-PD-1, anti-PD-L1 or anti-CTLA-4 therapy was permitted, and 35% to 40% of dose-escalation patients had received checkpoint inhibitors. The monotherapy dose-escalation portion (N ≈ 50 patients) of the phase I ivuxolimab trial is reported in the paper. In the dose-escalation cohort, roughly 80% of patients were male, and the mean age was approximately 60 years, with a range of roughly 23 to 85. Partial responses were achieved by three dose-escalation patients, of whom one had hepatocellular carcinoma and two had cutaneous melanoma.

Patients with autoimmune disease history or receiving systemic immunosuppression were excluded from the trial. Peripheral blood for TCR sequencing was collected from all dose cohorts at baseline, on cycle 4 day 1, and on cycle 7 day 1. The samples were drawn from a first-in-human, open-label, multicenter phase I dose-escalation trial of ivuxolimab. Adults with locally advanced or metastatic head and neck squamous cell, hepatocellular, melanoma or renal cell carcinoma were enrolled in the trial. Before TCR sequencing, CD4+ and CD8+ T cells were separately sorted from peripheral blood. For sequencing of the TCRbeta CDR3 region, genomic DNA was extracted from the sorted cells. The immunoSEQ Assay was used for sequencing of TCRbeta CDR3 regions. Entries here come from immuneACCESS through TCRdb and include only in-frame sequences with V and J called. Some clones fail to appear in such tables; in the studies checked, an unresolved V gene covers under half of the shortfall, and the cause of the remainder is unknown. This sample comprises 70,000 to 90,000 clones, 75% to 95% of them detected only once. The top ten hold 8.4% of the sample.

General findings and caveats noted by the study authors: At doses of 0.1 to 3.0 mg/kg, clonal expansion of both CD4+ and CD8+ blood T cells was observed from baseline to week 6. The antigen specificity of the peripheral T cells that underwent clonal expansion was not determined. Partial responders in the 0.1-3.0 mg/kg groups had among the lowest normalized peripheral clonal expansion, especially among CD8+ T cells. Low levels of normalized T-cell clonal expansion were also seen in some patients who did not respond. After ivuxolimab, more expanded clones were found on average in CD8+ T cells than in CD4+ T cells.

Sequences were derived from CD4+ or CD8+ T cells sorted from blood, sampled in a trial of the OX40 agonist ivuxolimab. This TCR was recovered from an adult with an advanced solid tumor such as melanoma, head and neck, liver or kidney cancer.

The CDR3 reads CASSPEGRGVYNEQFF. At the DNA level, the sequence is TGTGCCAGCAGTCCCGAGGGGCGGGGGGTCTACAATGAGCAGTTCTTC. Recombination linked TRBV27 to TRBJ2-1; TRBD2 lines up with 8 middle nucleotides. V and J are trimmed by 5 bases and 3 bases, and the gene matches miss 9 bases of the junction. The CDR3 runs 16 residues from the cysteine to the phenylalanine. The entry retains the CDR3 DNA only, 48 bases that are in frame from base 1. From the germline V gene (reference sequence), CDR1 is MNHEY and CDR2 is SMNVEV.